These T cell receptor beta chains were read from a single sample in a study of beta chain features in type 1 diabetes. Measured with immunoSEQ multiplex PCR; TCRdb has only the in-frame clones, and not every one. The sample consists of roughly 350,000 clones, 8% to 10% of them appearing once. The sample consisted of central memory CD4+ T cells from blood. The receptors derive from a man aged 25-45 years with type 1 diabetes. Each CDR3 is given with its conserved first and last residue. The order of the fields is clone size, D gene, CDR3 length, V gene, J gene, CDR3 protein, CDR3 DNA. A D gene is named only where the DNA matches it firmly. The listing skips clone size in some rows; elsewhere it reads once, few, many or a size class.

few	TRBD1	13	TRBV27	TRBJ2-5	CASSGTGGGTQYF	TGTGCCAGCAGTGGGACAGGGGGAGGGACCCAGTACTTC
-	-	13	TRBV29-1	TRBJ2-5	CSVWKSGGTTQYF	TGCAGCGTTTGGAAGTCCGGGGGCACGACCCAGTACTTC
few	TRBD1	16	TRBV5-4	TRBJ2-7	CASRRYSGTGVNEQYF	TGTGCCAGCAGGCGTTATTCCGGGACAGGGGTTAACGAGCAGTACTTC
few	TRBD1	16	TRBV18	TRBJ2-1	CASSPPGQGGLGEQFF	TGTGCCAGCTCACCACCCGGACAGGGTGGTCTCGGTGAGCAGTTCTTC
few	TRBD2	18	TRBV7-2	TRBJ2-1	CASSRKIRLAGLFNEQFF	TGTGCCAGCAGCCGCAAGATTCGACTAGCGGGACTGTTCAATGAGCAGTTCTTC
many	-	14	TRBV28	TRBJ1-1	CASSLGRRDTEAFF	TGTGCCAGCAGTTTGGGGAGGAGGGACACTGAAGCTTTCTTT
-	-	14	TRBV6-6	TRBJ1-4	CASSYSTGNEKLFF	TGTGCCAGCAGTTACTCCACAGGGAATGAAAAACTGTTTTTT
few	TRBD1	15	TRBV18	TRBJ2-2	CASSLGQVATGELFF	TGTGCCAGCTCACTTGGACAGGTAGCCACCGGGGAGCTGTTTTTT
-	TRBD1	15	TRBV7-8	TRBJ1-1	CASSKQTGADTEAFF	TGTGCCAGCAGCAAACAGACAGGGGCGGACACTGAAGCTTTCTTT
-	TRBD2	15	TRBV5-4	TRBJ2-5	CASTRGGPTGETQYF	TGTGCCAGCACCCGGGGGGGACCTACAGGGGAGACCCAGTACTTC
-	TRBD2	16	TRBV4-2	TRBJ2-5	CASSSRTSGRGKTQYF	TGTGCCAGCAGCTCGCGTACTAGCGGGAGAGGAAAGACCCAGTACTTC
many	-	17	TRBV7-3	TRBJ2-6	CASSLTSQISGANVLTF	TGTGCCAGCAGCTTAACGTCCCAGATCTCTGGGGCCAACGTCCTGACTTTC
-	TRBD2	16	TRBV13	TRBJ2-1	CASSLTFTSGRNEQFF	TGTGCCAGCAGCTTAACTTTTACTAGCGGGCGGAATGAGCAGTTCTTC
-	-	14	TRBV25-1	TRBJ1-1	CASSDPQGNTEAFF	TGTGCCAGCAGTGATCCACAGGGGAACACTGAAGCTTTCTTT
-	TRBD1	16	TRBV13	TRBJ1-3	CASSPRDRGARNTIYF	TGTGCCAGCAGCCCAAGGGACAGGGGAGCTAGAAACACCATATATTTT
-	-	14	TRBV7-2	TRBJ1-5	CASKPPGRIQPQHF	TGTGCCAGCAAACCCCCCGGCCGAATTCAGCCCCAGCATTTT
-	TRBD1	14	TRBV5-1	TRBJ1-2	CASSPSTGDGGYTF	TGCGCCAGCAGCCCGTCGACAGGGGACGGTGGCTACACCTTC
-	-	14	TRBV9	TRBJ2-5	CASSSLRGGETQYF	TGTGCCAGCAGCTCACTGCGAGGCGGAGAGACCCAGTACTTC
many	-	13	TRBV30	TRBJ1-4	CAWSGANGEKLFF	TGTGCCTGGAGTGGTGCGAACGGGGAAAAACTGTTTTTT
few	TRBD2	14	TRBV5-4	TRBJ2-3	CASSLQAGDDTQYF	TGTGCCAGCAGCTTGCAAGCGGGAGACGATACGCAGTATTTT
-	-	15	TRBV4-1	TRBJ2-2	CASSQGLTMSGELFF	TGCGCCAGCAGCCAAGGACTGACGATGAGTGGGGAGCTGTTTTTT
many	-	15	TRBV7-9	TRBJ2-5	CASSLVIGTVETQYF	TGTGCCAGCAGCTTAGTAATTGGCACAGTGGAGACCCAGTACTTC
-	-	17	TRBV5-5	TRBJ1-5	CASSLILGAGPGQPQHF	TGTGCCAGCAGCTTGATTCTAGGTGCAGGGCCGGGACAGCCCCAGCATTTT
many	-	15	TRBV11-2	TRBJ2-7	CASSLVVQAGYEQYF	TGTGCCAGCAGCTTAGTGGTTCAGGCCGGCTACGAGCAGTACTTC
-	-	14	TRBV6-5	TRBJ2-2	CASSLKGSTGELFF	TGTGCCAGCAGTTTGAAGGGAAGCACCGGGGAGCTGTTTTTT
few	-	13	TRBV6-5	TRBJ2-6	CASSYSTVYVLTF	TGTGCCAGCAGTTACTCGACGGTCTACGTCCTGACTTTC
few	TRBD2	18	TRBV6-4	TRBJ2-7	CASSKGLAGPRVSYEQYF	TGTGCCAGCAGTAAGGGACTAGCGGGACCTCGTGTCTCCTACGAGCAGTACTTC
few	-	14	TRBV5-4	TRBJ2-2	CASSPGGGTGELFF	TGTGCCAGCAGCCCGGGTGGGGGGACCGGGGAGCTGTTTTTT
few	TRBD1	16	TRBV14	TRBJ1-2	CASSPQDRAENYGYTF	TGTGCCAGCAGCCCGCAGGACAGGGCGGAAAACTATGGCTACACCTTC
-	-	14	TRBV27	TRBJ1-1	CASSPRRPGQSSFF	TGTGCCAGCAGTCCCCGCAGGCCCGGGCAGTCGTCCTTTTTT
-	TRBD1	15	TRBV6-5	TRBJ1-3	CASSVSGTEGNTIYF	TGTGCCAGCAGCGTGTCCGGGACAGAGGGAAACACCATATATTTT
few	TRBD2	16	TRBV7-9	TRBJ2-1	CASSFVGLAEYNEQFF	TGTGCCAGCAGCTTTGTTGGACTAGCAGAGTACAATGAGCAGTTCTTC
many	-	12	TRBV28	TRBJ2-1	CASHGLHNEQFF	TGTGCCAGCCACGGTTTGCACAATGAGCAGTTCTTC
few	-	13	TRBV18	TRBJ1-1	CASSPLGNTEAFF	TGTGCCAGCTCACCACTTGGAAACACTGAAGCTTTCTTT
few	-	16	TRBV11-1	TRBJ2-2	CASSLELMGSAGELFF	TGTGCCAGCAGCTTAGAATTAATGGGCAGCGCCGGGGAGCTGTTTTTT
-	-	17	TRBV13	TRBJ2-1	CASSPGRPVGSYNEQFF	TGTGCCAGCAGCCCGGGAAGGCCGGTAGGGTCCTACAATGAGCAGTTCTTC
few	TRBD1	17	TRBV10-3	TRBJ2-3	CAIRGDRGNSLTDTQYF	TGTGCCATCAGAGGGGACAGGGGGAATTCACTCACAGATACGCAGTATTTT
many	-	16	TRBV7-2	TRBJ2-7	CASSSSRVAVSYEQYF	TGTGCCAGCAGCTCCTCCAGGGTAGCGGTATCCTACGAGCAGTACTTC
-	TRBD1	14	TRBV2	TRBJ1-4	CASTRDRTNEQLFF	TGTGCCAGCACCCGGGACAGAACTAATGAGCAACTGTTTTTT
-	TRBD1	13	TRBV5-1	TRBJ2-5	CASSGTGKETQYF	TGCGCCAGCAGCGGGACAGGGAAAGAGACCCAGTACTTC
-	-	14	TRBV19	TRBJ1-1	CASTPDLMNTEAFF	TGTGCCAGTACCCCGGACCTCATGAACACTGAAGCTTTCTTT
few	TRBD2	14	TRBV7-2	TRBJ2-1	CASSFGLANNEQFF	TGTGCCAGCAGCTTCGGACTAGCGAACAATGAGCAGTTCTTC
few	-	13	TRBV5-4	TRBJ2-5	CASRFKGQETQYF	TGTGCCAGCAGGTTCAAGGGGCAAGAGACCCAGTACTTC
-	TRBD1	15	TRBV7-9	TRBJ2-7	CASSLSGTGGYEQYF	TGTGCCAGCAGTTTATCCGGGACAGGGGGCTACGAGCAGTACTTC
few	-	14	TRBV7-3	TRBJ2-2	CASSSQANGGELFF	TGTGCCAGCAGCTCCCAAGCGAACGGCGGGGAGCTGTTTTTT
-	-	15	TRBV28	TRBJ1-2	CASSLALMASYGYTF	TGTGCCAGCAGCCTGGCTTTAATGGCTTCCTATGGCTACACCTTC
few	-	12	TRBV7-3	TRBJ1-2	CASSLPGAGYTF	TGTGCCAGCAGCTTACCGGGGGCCGGCTACACCTTC
-	TRBD1	18	TRBV7-9	TRBJ2-1	CASSFQSPGTGNPNEQFF	TGTGCCAGCAGCTTCCAATCCCCCGGGACAGGGAACCCCAATGAGCAGTTCTTC
-	-	14	TRBV11-2	TRBJ2-1	CASKVSFEFDEQFF	TGTGCCAGCAAAGTGAGTTTCGAATTCGATGAGCAGTTCTTC
once	TRBD1	15	TRBV9	TRBJ1-5	CASSPGQALNQPQHF	TGTGCCAGCAGCCCGGGACAGGCACTCAATCAGCCCCAGCATTTT
-	-	13	TRBV6-5	TRBJ2-1	CASSRPGQDEQFF	TGTGCCAGCAGCCGTCCCGGGCAAGATGAGCAGTTCTTC
few	TRBD1	15	TRBV30	TRBJ2-7	CAWSTGQLYTYEQYF	TGTGCCTGGAGTACGGGACAGTTATACACCTACGAGCAGTACTTC
many	TRBD1	14	TRBV19	TRBJ1-1	CASSPRQGVTEAFF	TGTGCCAGTAGTCCCCGACAGGGGGTCACTGAAGCTTTCTTT